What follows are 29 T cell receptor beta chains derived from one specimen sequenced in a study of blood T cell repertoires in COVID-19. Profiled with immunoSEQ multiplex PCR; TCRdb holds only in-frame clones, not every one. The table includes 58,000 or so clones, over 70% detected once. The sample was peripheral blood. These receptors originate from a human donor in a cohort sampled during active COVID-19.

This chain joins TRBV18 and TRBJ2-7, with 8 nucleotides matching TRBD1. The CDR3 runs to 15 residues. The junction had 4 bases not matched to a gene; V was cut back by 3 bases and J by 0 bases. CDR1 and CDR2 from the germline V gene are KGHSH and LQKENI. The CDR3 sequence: CASSPPGQVSYEQYF. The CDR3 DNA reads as TGTGCCAGCTCACCTCCGGGACAGGTCTCCTACGAGCAGTACTTC.

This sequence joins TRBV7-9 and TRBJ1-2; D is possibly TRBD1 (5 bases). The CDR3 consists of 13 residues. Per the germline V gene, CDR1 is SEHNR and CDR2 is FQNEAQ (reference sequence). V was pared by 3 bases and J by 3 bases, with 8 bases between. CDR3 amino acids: CASSFREDYGYTF. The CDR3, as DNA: TGTGCCAGCAGCTTCAGGGAGGACTATGGCTACACCTTC.

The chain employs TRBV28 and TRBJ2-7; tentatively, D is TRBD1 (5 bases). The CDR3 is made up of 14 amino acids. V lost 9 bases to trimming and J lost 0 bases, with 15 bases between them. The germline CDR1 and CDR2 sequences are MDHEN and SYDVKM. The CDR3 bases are TGTGCCAGTAGACAGACCCACACCTCCTACGAGCAGTACTTC. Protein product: CASRQTHTSYEQYF.

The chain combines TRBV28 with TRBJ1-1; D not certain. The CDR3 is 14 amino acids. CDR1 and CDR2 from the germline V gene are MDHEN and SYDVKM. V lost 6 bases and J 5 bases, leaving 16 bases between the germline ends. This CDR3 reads CASSPGGGRTEAFF. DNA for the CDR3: TGTGCCAGCAGCCCGGGAGGAGGGCGAACTGAAGCTTTCTTT.

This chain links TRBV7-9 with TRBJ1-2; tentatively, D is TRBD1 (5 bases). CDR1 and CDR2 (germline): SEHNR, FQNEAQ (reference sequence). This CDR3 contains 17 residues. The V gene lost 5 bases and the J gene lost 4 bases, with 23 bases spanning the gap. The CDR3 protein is CASSRGDGAQLGYGYTF. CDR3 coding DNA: TGTGCCAGCAGCAGAGGAGATGGGGCACAATTGGGCTATGGCTACACCTTC.

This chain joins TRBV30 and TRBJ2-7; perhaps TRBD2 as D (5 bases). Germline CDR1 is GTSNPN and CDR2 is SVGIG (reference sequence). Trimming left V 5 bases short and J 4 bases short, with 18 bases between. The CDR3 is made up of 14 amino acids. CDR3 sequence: CAWQPWETPYEQYF. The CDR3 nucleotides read TGTGCCTGGCAACCTTGGGAGACACCATACGAGCAGTACTTC.

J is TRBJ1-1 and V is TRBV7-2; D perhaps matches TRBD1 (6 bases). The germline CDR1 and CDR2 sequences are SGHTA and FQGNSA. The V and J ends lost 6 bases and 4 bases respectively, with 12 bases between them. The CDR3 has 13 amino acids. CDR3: CASRLQGPTEAFF. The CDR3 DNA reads TGTGCCAGCAGGTTACAGGGCCCCACTGAAGCTTTCTTT.

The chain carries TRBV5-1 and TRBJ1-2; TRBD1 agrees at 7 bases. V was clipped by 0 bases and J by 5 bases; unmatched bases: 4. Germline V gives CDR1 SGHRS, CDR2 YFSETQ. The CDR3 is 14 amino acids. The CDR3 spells CASSLGEQGYGYTF. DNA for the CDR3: TGCGCCAGCAGCTTGGGAGAACAGGGGTATGGCTACACCTTC.

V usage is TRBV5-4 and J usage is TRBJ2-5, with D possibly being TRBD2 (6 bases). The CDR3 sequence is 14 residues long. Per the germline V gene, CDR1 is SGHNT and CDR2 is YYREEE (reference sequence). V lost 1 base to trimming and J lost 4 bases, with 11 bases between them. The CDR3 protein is CASSLSEGTETQYF. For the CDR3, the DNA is TGTGCCAGCAGCTTGTCGGAGGGGACAGAGACCCAGTACTTC.

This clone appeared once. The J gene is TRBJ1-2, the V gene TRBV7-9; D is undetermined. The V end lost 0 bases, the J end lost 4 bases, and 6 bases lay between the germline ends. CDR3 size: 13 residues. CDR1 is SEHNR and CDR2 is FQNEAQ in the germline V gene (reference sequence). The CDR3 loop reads CASSLAGSYGYTF. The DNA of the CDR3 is TGTGCCAGCAGCTTAGCAGGGAGCTATGGCTACACCTTC.

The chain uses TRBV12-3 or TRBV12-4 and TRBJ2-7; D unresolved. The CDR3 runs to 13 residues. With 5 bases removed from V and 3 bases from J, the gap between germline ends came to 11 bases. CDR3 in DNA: TGTGCCAGCAGTGACACTGACCGCTACGAGCAGTACTTC. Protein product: CASSDTDRYEQYF.

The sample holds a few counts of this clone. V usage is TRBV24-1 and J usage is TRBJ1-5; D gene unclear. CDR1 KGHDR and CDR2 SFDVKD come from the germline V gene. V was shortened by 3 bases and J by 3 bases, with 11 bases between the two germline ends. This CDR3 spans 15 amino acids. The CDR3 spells CATSDNRLDNQPQHF. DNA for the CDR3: TGTGCCACCAGTGATAATAGGCTAGACAATCAGCCCCAGCATTTT.

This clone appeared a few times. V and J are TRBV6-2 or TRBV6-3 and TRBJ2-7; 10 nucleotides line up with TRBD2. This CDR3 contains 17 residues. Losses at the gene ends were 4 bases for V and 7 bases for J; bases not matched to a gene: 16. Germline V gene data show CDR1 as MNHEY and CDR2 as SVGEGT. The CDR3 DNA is TGTGCCAGCAGTTCTCTACCAGCGGGAGGGCCGTCTTCGGAGCAGTACTTC. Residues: CASSSLPAGGPSSEQYF.

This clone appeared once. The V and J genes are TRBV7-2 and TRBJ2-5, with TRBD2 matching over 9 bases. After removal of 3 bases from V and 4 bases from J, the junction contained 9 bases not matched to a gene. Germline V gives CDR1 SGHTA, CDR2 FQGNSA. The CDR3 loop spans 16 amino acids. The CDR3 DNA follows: TGTGCCAGCAGCTTCGGGAGCGGGAGGTTGATAGAGACCCAGTACTTC. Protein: CASSFGSGRLIETQYF.

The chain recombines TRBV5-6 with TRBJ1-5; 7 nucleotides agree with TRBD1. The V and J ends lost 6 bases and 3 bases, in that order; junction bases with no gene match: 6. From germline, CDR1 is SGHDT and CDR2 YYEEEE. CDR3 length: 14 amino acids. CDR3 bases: TGTGCCAGCAATGGGGGACAGTCCAATCAGCCCCAGCATTTT. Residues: CASNGGQSNQPQHF.

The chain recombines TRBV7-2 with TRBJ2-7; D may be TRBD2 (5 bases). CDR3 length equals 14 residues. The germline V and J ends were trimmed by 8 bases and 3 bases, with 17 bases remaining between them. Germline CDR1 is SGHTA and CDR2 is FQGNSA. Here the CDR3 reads CASSFEGSGYEQYF. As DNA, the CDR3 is TGTGCCAGCTCCTTCGAGGGTAGTGGCTACGAGCAGTACTTC. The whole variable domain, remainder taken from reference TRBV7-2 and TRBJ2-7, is GAGVSQSPSNKVTEKGKDVELRCDPISGHTALYWYRQSLGQGLEFLIYFQGNSAPDKSGLPSDRFSAERTGGSVSTLTIQRTQQEDSAVYLCASSFEGSGYEQYFGPGTRLTVT.

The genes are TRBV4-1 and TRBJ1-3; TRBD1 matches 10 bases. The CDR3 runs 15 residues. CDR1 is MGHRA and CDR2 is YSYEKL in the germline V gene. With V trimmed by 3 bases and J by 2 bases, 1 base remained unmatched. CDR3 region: CASSQGTGAGNTIYF. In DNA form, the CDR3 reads TGCGCCAGCAGCCAGGGGACAGGGGCTGGAAACACCATATATTTT.

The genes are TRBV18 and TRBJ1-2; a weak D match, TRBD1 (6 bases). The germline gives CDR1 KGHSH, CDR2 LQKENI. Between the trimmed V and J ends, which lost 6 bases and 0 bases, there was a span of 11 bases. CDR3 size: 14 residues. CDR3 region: CASSQGQTNYGYTF. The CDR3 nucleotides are TGTGCCAGCTCTCAAGGACAGACTAACTATGGCTACACCTTC.

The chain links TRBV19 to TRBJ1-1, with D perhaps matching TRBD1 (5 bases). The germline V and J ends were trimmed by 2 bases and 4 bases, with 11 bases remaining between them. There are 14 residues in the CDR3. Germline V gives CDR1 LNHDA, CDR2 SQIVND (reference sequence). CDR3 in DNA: TGTGCCAGTAGTATAACGGGGGGTGGCACTGAAGCTTTCTTT. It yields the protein CASSITGGGTEAFF. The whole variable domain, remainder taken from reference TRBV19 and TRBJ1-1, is DGGITQSPKYLFRKEGQNVTLSCEQNLNHDAMYWYRQDPGQGLRLIYYSQIVNDFQKGDIAEGYSVSREKKESFPLTVTSAQKNPTAFYLCASSITGGGTEAFFGQGTRLTVV.

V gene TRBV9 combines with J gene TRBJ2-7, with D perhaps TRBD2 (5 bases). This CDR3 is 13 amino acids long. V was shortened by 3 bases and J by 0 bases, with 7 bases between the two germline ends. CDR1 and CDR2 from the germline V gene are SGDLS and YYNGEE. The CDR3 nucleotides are TGTGCCAGCAGCGGTGGGAGCTCCTACGAGCAGTACTTC. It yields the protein CASSGGSSYEQYF. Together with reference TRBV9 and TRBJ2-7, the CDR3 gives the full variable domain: DSGVTQTPKHLITATGQRVTLRCSPRSGDLSVYWYQQSLDQGLQFLIQYYNGEERAKGNILERFSAQQFPDLHSELNLSSLELGDSALYFCASSGGSSYEQYFGPGTRLTVT.

The CDR3 DNA reads as TGTGCCAGCAGCCGCCACTATTCCGGGACAGGGAAAGAGACCCAGTACTTC. This translates into CASSRHYSGTGKETQYF. This chain connects TRBV3-1 (or the pseudogene TRBV3-2) to TRBJ2-5, with 9 bases identical to TRBD1. CDR3 length: 17 residues. Looked up from germline, CDR1 is LGHDT and CDR2 is YNNKEL (reference sequence). V gave up 4 bases and J gave up 3 bases; unmatched junction bases: 12.

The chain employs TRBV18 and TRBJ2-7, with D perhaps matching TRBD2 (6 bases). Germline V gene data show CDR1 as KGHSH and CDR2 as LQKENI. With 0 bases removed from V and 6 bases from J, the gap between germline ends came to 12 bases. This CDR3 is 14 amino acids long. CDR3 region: CASSPPGSAGEQYF. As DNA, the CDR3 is TGTGCCAGCTCACCACCCGGGAGTGCGGGCGAGCAGTACTTC.

The CDR3 DNA reads as TGTGCCAGCAGCAAAGCGACATCCGGCTACACCTTC. The encoded protein is CASSKATSGYTF. The chain employs TRBV21-1 and TRBJ1-2; the listed D gene, TRBD1, was not tested against the DNA. TRBV21-1 constitutes a pseudogene. The CDR3 has 12 amino acids.

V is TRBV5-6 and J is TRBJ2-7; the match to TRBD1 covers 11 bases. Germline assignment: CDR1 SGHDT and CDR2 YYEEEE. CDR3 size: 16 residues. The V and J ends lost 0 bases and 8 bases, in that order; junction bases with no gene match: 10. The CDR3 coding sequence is TGTGCCAGCAGCTTGGGGTGGACAGGGGGCTTGAGGCAGCAGTACTTC. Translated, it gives CASSLGWTGGLRQQYF.

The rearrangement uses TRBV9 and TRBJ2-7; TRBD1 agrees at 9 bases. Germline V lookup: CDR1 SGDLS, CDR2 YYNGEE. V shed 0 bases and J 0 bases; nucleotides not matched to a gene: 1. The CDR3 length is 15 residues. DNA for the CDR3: TGTGCCAGCAGCGTAGGGGACAGGGCCTCCTACGAGCAGTACTTC. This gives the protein CASSVGDRASYEQYF.

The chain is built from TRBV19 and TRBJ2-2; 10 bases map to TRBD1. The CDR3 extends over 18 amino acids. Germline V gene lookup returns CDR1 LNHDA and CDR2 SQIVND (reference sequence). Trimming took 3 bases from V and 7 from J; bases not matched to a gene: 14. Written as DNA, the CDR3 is TGTGCCAGTAGTATGCTTCGCAAGGACAGGGGGTTGAGCGGGGAGCTGTTTTTT. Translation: CASSMLRKDRGLSGELFF. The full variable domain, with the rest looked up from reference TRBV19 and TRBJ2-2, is DGGITQSPKYLFRKEGQNVTLSCEQNLNHDAMYWYRQDPGQGLRLIYYSQIVNDFQKGDIAEGYSVSREKKESFPLTVTSAQKNPTAFYLCASSMLRKDRGLSGELFFGEGSRLTVL.

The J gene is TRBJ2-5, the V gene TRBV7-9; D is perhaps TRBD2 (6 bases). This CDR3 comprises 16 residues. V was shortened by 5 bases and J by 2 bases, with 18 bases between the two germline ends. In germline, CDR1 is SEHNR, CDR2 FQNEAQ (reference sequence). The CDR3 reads CASSPAPRTTQETQYF. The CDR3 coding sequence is TGTGCCAGCAGCCCCGCCCCTCGGACTACACAAGAGACCCAGTACTTC.

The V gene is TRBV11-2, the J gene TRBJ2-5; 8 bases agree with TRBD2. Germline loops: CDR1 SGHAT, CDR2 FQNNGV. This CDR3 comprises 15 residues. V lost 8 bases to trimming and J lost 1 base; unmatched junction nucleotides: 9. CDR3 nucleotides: TGTGCCAGCGGGGGGTTAGCGGGGAGCCAAGAGACCCAGTACTTC. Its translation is CASGGLAGSQETQYF.

Written as DNA, the CDR3 is TGTGCCAGCAGCTCACCCAGGGGGACGATCTCCTACGAGCAGTACTTC. It is translated as CASSSPRGTISYEQYF. The rearrangement joins TRBV7-9 to TRBJ2-7; 7 bases map to TRBD1. Germline assignment: CDR1 SEHNR and CDR2 FQNEAQ (reference sequence). Losses at the gene ends were 4 bases for V and 0 bases for J; bases not matched to a gene: 9. This CDR3 has 16 amino acids.